The clone carrying this T cell receptor beta chain was recorded at least ten times. Its cognate antigen is unknown. This sample is part of a study of naive and memory T cell subsets. The V segment lost 5 bases and the J segment 1 base; nucleotides outside the gene matches: 9. Germline lookup yields CDR1 MNHEY and CDR2 SMNVEV (reference sequence). The CDR3 is 16 residues long. The beta constant-region primer was an equimolar mix of two oligonucleotides covering TRBC1 and TRBC2. Nested alpha and beta constant-region primers with the SP2 primer drove four PCR rounds on ligated cDNA. TCRdb analysed the UMI-ligation and nested PCR reads with MiXCR anew, one entry per CDR3 protein. The sample carries about 120,000 distinct CDR3 sequences, 36% recorded once. Whole-study findings and limits: Activation and differentiation may alter RNA-based TCR counts. The power law exponent of TCR abundance differed between naive and memory cells.

The specimen sequenced was central memory CD4+ T cells from blood. The rearrangement links TRBV27 to TRBJ2-3, with TRBD1 matching over 7 bases. The receptor's source is a human donor in good health. CDR3 nucleotide sequence: TGTGCCAGCAGTCCCTGGACAGGCGCCGGCACAGATACGCAGTATTTT. Translated, it gives CASSPWTGAGTDTQYF.